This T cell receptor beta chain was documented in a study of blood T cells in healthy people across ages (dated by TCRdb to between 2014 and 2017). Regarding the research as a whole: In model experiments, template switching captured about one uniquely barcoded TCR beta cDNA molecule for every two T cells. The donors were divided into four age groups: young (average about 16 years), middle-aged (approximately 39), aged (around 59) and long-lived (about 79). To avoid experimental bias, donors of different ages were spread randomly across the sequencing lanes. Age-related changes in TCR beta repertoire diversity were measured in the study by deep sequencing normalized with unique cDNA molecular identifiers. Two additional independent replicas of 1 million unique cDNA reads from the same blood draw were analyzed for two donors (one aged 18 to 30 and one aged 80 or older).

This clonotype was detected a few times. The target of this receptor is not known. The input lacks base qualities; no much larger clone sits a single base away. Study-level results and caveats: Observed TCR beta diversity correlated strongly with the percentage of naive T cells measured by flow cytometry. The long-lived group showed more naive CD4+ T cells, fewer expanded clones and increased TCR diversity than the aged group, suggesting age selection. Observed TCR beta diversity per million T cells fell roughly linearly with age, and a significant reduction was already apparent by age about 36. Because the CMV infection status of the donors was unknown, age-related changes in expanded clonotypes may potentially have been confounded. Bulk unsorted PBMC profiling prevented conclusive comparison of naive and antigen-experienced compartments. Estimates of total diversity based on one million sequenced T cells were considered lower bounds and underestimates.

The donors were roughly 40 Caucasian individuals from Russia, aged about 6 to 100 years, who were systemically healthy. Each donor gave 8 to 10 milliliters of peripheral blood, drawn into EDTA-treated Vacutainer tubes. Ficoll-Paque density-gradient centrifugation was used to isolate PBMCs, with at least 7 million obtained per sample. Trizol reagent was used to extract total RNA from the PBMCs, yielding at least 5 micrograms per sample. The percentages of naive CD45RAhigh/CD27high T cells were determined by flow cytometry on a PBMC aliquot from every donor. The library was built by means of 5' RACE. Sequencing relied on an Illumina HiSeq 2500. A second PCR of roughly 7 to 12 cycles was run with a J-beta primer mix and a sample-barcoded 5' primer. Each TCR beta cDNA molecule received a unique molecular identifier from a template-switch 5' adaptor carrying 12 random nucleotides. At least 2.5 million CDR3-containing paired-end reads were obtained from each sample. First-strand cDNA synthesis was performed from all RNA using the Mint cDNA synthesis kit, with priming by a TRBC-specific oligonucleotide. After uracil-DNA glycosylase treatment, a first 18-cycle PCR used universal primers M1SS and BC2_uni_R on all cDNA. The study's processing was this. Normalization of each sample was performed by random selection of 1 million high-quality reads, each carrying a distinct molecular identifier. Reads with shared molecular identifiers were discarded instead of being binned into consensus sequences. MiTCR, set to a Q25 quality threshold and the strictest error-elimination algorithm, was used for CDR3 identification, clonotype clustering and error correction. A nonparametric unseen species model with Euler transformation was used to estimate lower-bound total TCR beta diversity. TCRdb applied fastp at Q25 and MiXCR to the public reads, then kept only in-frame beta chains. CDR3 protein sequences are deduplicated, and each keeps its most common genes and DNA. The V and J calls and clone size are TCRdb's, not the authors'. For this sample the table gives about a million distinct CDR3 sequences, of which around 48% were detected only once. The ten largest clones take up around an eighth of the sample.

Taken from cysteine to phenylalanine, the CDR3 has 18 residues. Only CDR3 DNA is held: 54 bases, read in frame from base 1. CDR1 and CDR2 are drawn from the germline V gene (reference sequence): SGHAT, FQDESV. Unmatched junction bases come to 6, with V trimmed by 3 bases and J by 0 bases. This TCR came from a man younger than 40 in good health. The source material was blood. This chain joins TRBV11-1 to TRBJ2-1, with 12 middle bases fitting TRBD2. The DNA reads TGTGCCAGCAGCTTGGGACTAGCGGGTTCTCACTCCTACAATGAGCAGTTCTTC. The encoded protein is CASSLGLAGSHSYNEQFF.